This T cell receptor beta chain was sequenced for a study of T cells in Graves' hyperthyroidism and ophthalmopathy. The study, taken as a whole, reports: Ophthalmopathy was separated from stable hyperthyroidism by a 13 V-J model. Ophthalmopathy got predicted by the model a median about 6.5 months before its onset. Among thyroid clonotypes expanded above 0.001, most also appeared in blood.

In this sample, this clonotype turned up a few times. Its antigen is unknown. On the basis of clinical symptoms, serum thyroxine and TRAb, thyroid ultrasound and orbital computed tomography, diagnoses were made. Germline CDR1 and CDR2: MNHNS and SASEGT. The CDR3 consists of 16 residues. The V gene end was trimmed by 3 bases and the J gene end by 5 bases; junction bases not matched to a gene: 12. From RNA transcripts, TCR beta CDR3 regions were amplified. HTBI primers drove first-round RT-PCR of the TCR CDR3. TCRdb independently ran MiXCR on the multiplex PCR reads; one entry per CDR3 protein. The table shows 300,000 to 450,000 distinct CDR3 sequences, with approximately 14% occurring only once.

This sequence joins TRBV6-1 and TRBJ2-7; TRBD2 matches 8 bases. Specimen: blood. This sequence was found in a woman aged 18-30 years with Graves' hyperthyroidism that later progressed to Graves' ophthalmopathy. The CDR3 spells CASSETIGLAGHEQYF. The CDR3 DNA sequence: TGTGCCAGCAGTGAGACCATCGGACTAGCTGGCCACGAGCAGTACTTC.